This TCR beta chain was sequenced for a study of OX40 agonist ivuxolimab in advanced cancers. Whole-study context: Ivuxolimab doses were 0.01, 0.1, 0.3, 1.5, 3 or 10 mg/kg every 2 weeks.

Autoimmune disease history or systemic immunosuppression disqualified patients. Whole-study results and caveats: At 0.1 to 3.0 mg/kg and by week 6, clonal expansion occurred in CD4+ and CD8+ blood T cells.

Remarks on this clone: What it binds is unknown.

The repertoire was sequenced with immunoSEQ multiplex PCR; TCRdb's copy has only in-frame clones and lacks some. Altogether about 77,000 clones are present, about nine tenths being singletons, with the ten largest covering roughly 5.8%. This CDR3 comprises 11 residues. CDR1 SGHRS and CDR2 YFSETQ come from the germline V gene. V lost 1 base to trimming and J lost 5 bases, with 4 bases between them. This chain uses TRBV5-1 with TRBJ2-7; no clear D gene. Sequenced here: CD4+ or CD8+ T cells sorted from blood, sampled in a trial of the OX40 agonist ivuxolimab. The TCR was taken from an adult with an advanced solid tumor such as melanoma, head and neck, liver or kidney cancer. The CDR3 loop is CASSLTDEQYF. CDR3 in DNA: TGCGCCAGCAGCTTGACCGACGAGCAGTACTTC. Complete variable domain (other parts from reference TRBV5-1 and TRBJ2-7): KAGVTQTPRYLIKTRGQQVTLSCSPISGHRSVSWYQQTPGQGLQFLFEYFSETQRNKGNFPGRFSGRQFSNSRSEMNVSTLELGDSALYLCASSLTDEQYFGPGTRLTVT.